The 9 T cell receptor beta chains given below trace back to one sample, sequenced in a study of cytomegalovirus exposure and HLA in healthy donors. PCR was performed using 60 Vbeta and 13 Jbeta primers. Measured with immunoSEQ multiplex PCR; TCRdb has only the in-frame clones, and not every one. Of 200,000 to 250,000 clones in the sample, roughly 80% are singletons; the top ten hold under 0.25%. Sequenced sample: PBMCs. The receptors were gathered from a girl aged 2-9 years in good health and CMV-seronegative.

This clone was seen just once. The junction does not match germline at one end; this may be a read error. The CDR3 nucleotides read TGTGCCAGCAGTGAATCTTTGGGGCCCGGGCAAGGCTACCAGCAGTACTTC. This codes for CASSESLGPGQGYQQYF. The rearrangement links TRBV2 to TRBJ2-7; D possibly corresponds to TRBD1 (5 bases). The length of the CDR3 is 17 residues. Germline lookup yields CDR1 SNHLY and CDR2 FYNNEI.

V usage is TRBV11-2 and J usage is TRBJ2-7, with D possibly matching TRBD2 (5 bases). CDR3 length: 15 amino acids. Trimming removed 2 bases from V and 3 bases from J, with 14 bases in between. Germline V lookup: CDR1 SGHAT, CDR2 FQNNGV. This CDR3 reads CASSLLSGRNYEQYF. CDR3 in DNA: TGTGCCAGCAGCTTACTGAGTGGGAGAAACTACGAGCAGTACTTC.

The genes are TRBV27 and TRBJ2-5, with 9 bases matching TRBD2. This CDR3 spans 16 amino acids. The V gene's germline CDR1 is MNHEY and CDR2 SMNVEV (reference sequence). J gave up 0 bases and V 4 bases, and 6 bases lay outside the gene matches. CDR3 amino acids: CASSSGTSWDQETQYF. The DNA of the CDR3 is TGTGCCAGCAGTTCCGGGACTAGCTGGGACCAAGAGACCCAGTACTTC.

This rearrangement joins TRBV5-1 to TRBJ2-1, with 9 bases that match TRBD2. Germline V gives CDR1 SGHRS, CDR2 YFSETQ. The CDR3 consists of 14 residues. With 4 bases clipped from V and 6 bases from J, the junction kept 5 bases outside the gene matches. The CDR3, as DNA: TGCGCCAGCAGCGCGGGAGGGTCGGCCAATGAGCAGTTCTTC. Protein: CASSAGGSANEQFF.

This rearrangement joins TRBV19 to TRBJ1-2; the match to TRBD1 covers 8 bases. With V trimmed by 5 bases and J by 4 bases, 6 bases remained unmatched. Germline lookup yields CDR1 LNHDA and CDR2 SQIVND (reference sequence). This CDR3 spans 14 amino acids. In nucleotides, the CDR3 is TGTGCCAGTAGTCCCTTGGGGACAGGCTATGGCTACACCTTC. It yields the protein CASSPLGTGYGYTF.

The chain combines TRBV5-6 with TRBJ1-2; D is possibly TRBD1 (6 bases). CDR3 length equals 14 residues. Trimming left V 0 bases short and J 4 bases short, with 10 bases between. Per germline, CDR1 SGHDT and CDR2 YYEEEE. CDR3 nucleotide sequence: TGTGCCAGCAGCTTGGCCAGGGGTGGCTATGGCTACACCTTC. This translates into CASSLARGGYGYTF.

The gene calls are TRBV10-3 and TRBJ1-1; D remains ambiguous. Trimming pared 4 bases from V and 6 bases from J, leaving 12 bases between. This CDR3 comprises 13 residues. Germline CDR1 ENHRY, CDR2 SYGVKD. The CDR3, as DNA: TGTGCCATCAGTGGTGGAGGGCTCGCTGAAGCTTTCTTT. This encodes CAISGGGLAEAFF.

The J gene is TRBJ2-1, the V gene TRBV27; D remains unclear. The CDR3 extends over 15 amino acids. Germline CDR1 MNHEY, CDR2 SMNVEV (reference sequence). Trimming took 7 bases from V and 9 from J, leaving 22 bases between them. The CDR3 here is CASIPPGNSVGEQFF. Written as DNA, the CDR3 is TGTGCCAGCATCCCCCCTGGTAATAGTGTTGGTGAGCAGTTCTTC.

The chain carries TRBV6-1 and TRBJ1-5; a possible D gene is TRBD1 (5 bases). Trimming shortened V by 2 bases and J by 1 base, and 15 bases separated the two germline ends. The CDR3 covers 17 residues. Looked up from germline, CDR1 is MNHNS and CDR2 is SASEGT. The CDR3 spells CASSELGGTVSNQPQHF. The CDR3 bases are TGTGCCAGCAGTGAACTGGGGGGGACGGTGAGCAATCAGCCCCAGCATTTT.